The rows below give T cell receptor beta chains drawn from one sample of a study of blood T cell repertoires in COVID-19. Some clones are missing from TCRdb's copy, which holds only in-frame ones; the method was immunoSEQ multiplex PCR. The profile shows 310,000 or so clones, approximately 88% of them singletons. Sequencing was carried out using PBMCs or T cells enriched from blood (not recorded which). The receptors derive from a woman in her thirties or forties who had recovered from COVID-19. Each CDR3 is given with its conserved first and last residue. The D gene is left open where the match is weak. The size field is filled for only some rows; it gives once, few, many or a size class.

>few|TRBV4-1|NA|TRBJ1-2
TGCGCCAGCAGCCTAGCCCAAGGACAGTTCTATGGCTACACCTTC
CASSLAQGQFYGYTF
>NA|TRBV5-6|NA|TRBJ2-1
TGTGCCAGCAGCCTTAAAGGGGGCAATGAGCAGTTCTTC
CASSLKGGNEQFF
>NA|TRBV4-3|TRBD1|TRBJ2-3
TGCGCCAGCAGCCAAGAGATCAGGGGGCGAGCGGATACGCAGTATTTT
CASSQEIRGRADTQYF
>NA|TRBV27|TRBD1|TRBJ1-5
TGTGCTGCTGGGGCAGGGGGCTCGGGTCAGCCCCAGCATTTT
CAAGAGGSGQPQHF
>once|TRBV18|NA|TRBJ1-5
TGTGCCAGCTCACCTCAAGCCGGGAGCAATCAGCCCCAGCATTTT
CASSPQAGSNQPQHF
>NA|TRBV6-1|TRBD1|TRBJ1-6
TGTGCCAGCAGATACGGGACAGTTGATTCACCCCTCCACTTT
CASRYGTVDSPLHF
>NA|TRBV24-1|TRBD2|TRBJ2-7
TGTGCCACCAAAGGACTAGCGGGAGAATACTCCTACGAGCAGTACTTC
CATKGLAGEYSYEQYF
>few|TRBV27|NA|TRBJ2-2
TGTGCCAGCAGTTTATTAAGGGCGGGGTACACCGGGGAGCTGTTTTTT
CASSLLRAGYTGELFF
>NA|TRBV30|TRBD2|TRBJ2-2
TGTGCCTGGAGGGGGGGGACTATGAACACCGGGGAGCTGTTTTTT
CAWRGGTMNTGELFF
>NA|TRBV30|NA|TRBJ1-3
TGTGCCTGGATGCAGGCTCCATACTCTGGAAACACCATATATTTT
CAWMQAPYSGNTIYF
>NA|TRBV30|TRBD2|TRBJ2-3
TGTGCCTGGACGGTAGCGGGAGCGTCGGATACGCAGTATTTT
CAWTVAGASDTQYF
>NA|TRBV5-1|NA|TRBJ1-5
TGCGCCAGCAGCAGGAGTGCCAATCAGCCCCAGCATTTT
CASSRSANQPQHF
>NA|TRBV11-3|NA|TRBJ2-5
TGTGCCAGCAGCCCAGGGCAGGGGCGATTAGAGACCCAGTACTTC
CASSPGQGRLETQYF
>once|TRBV4-3|TRBD1|TRBJ2-1
TGCGCCAGCAGCCAAAACAGGGGTCCTAGGAATGAGCAGTTCTTC
CASSQNRGPRNEQFF
>few|TRBV7-2|TRBD2|TRBJ2-5
TGTGCCAGCAGCTTACTTCGTCCGGGGGGAGGGTGGAGTCAAGAGACCCAGTACTTC
CASSLLRPGGGWSQETQYF
>few|TRBV18|NA|TRBJ2-7
TGTGCCAGCTCACGCGACAGGAGCTCCTACGAGCAGTACTTC
CASSRDRSSYEQYF
>NA|TRBV5-1|NA|TRBJ1-4
TGCGCCAGCAGCTTGGCCGGGGGGATTCGGGAAAAACTGTTTTTT
CASSLAGGIREKLFF